This entry lists 26 T cell receptor beta chains sequenced from one sample in a study of blood T cell repertoires in COVID-19. Repertoires were generated with immunoSEQ multiplex PCR, while TCRdb's copy carries only in-frame clones and drops some. Among approximately 81,000 clones listed, roughly 82% were seen once. The specimen sequenced was peripheral blood. These receptors were obtained from a human donor in a cohort sampled during active COVID-19.

The chain has TRBV20-1 and TRBJ1-4; D unresolved. V lost 5 bases and J lost 7, with 8 bases in between. Germline lookup yields CDR1 DFQATT and CDR2 SNEGSKA (reference sequence). This CDR3 contains 11 residues. DNA of the CDR3: TGCAGTGCTCTCTCGGGTGAAAAACTGTTTTTT. Its protein is CSALSGEKLFF.

In nucleotides, the CDR3 is TGTGCCAGCAGCTTAGCCATCTCGTCAGCTGAGGCTATGATTGGGCAGTTCTTC. Protein: CASSLAISSAEAMIGQFF. The chain couples TRBV11-2 to TRBJ2-1; D is unresolved. CDR1 is SGHAT, CDR2 FQNNGV, per germline. V was cut by 1 base and J by 12 bases, with 28 bases left in between. The CDR3 spans 18 residues. Combining the CDR3 with reference TRBV11-2 and TRBJ2-1 gives the whole variable domain EAGVAQSPRYKIIEKRQSVAFWCNPISGHATLYWYQQILGQGPKLLIQFQNNGVVDDSQLPKDRFSAERLKGVDSTLKIQPAKLEDSAVYLCASSLAISSAEAMIGQFFGPGTRLTVL.

This sequence joins TRBV6-1 and TRBJ2-3; TRBD2 agrees at 10 bases. The J segment lost 2 bases and the V segment lost 4 bases, leaving 12 bases of the junction unmatched. Germline V lookup: CDR1 MNHNS, CDR2 SASEGT. CDR3 length equals 18 residues. The CDR3 reads CASSGRPLAGESTDTQYF. The CDR3 nucleotides are TGTGCCAGCAGTGGGCGACCTCTAGCGGGGGAGTCCACAGATACGCAGTATTTT.

V and J are TRBV27 and TRBJ1-1; 10 bases map to TRBD1. This CDR3 has 14 amino acids. The V gene's germline CDR1 is MNHEY and CDR2 SMNVEV (reference sequence). V lost 6 bases, J lost 7 bases, and 8 bases stayed unmatched. The CDR3 coding sequence is TGTGCCAGCAGACGGGACAGGGGAGTTTTTGAAGCTTTCTTT. Amino acids: CASRRDRGVFEAFF.

The V and J genes are TRBV21-1 and TRBJ2-1; the D segment call TRBD2 is taken from the table without a DNA check. TRBV21-1 has pseudogene status. The CDR3 loop spans 18 amino acids. DNA for the CDR3: TGTGCCAGCAGCAAAGTCCGGGTTTTGCAGAGCTCCTACAATGAGCAGTTCTTC. Its protein product is CASSKVRVLQSSYNEQFF.

The genes are TRBV7-9 and TRBJ1-4; D might be TRBD1 (5 bases). The CDR3 spans 12 residues. The germline CDR1 and CDR2 sequences are SEHNR and FQNEAQ (reference sequence). V was cut by 5 bases and J by 7 bases, with 8 bases left in between. The CDR3 coding sequence is TGTGCCAGCAGCCTCCAGGGTGAAAAACTGTTTTTT. Its protein product is CASSLQGEKLFF.

The chain combines TRBV6-5 with TRBJ2-7; D is ambiguous. V lost 4 bases to trimming and J lost 6 bases, with 13 bases between them. In germline, CDR1 is MNHEY, CDR2 SVGAGI. This CDR3 region has 13 residues. This CDR3 reads CASSSSRLSEQYF. CDR3 nucleotide sequence: TGTGCCAGCAGTTCTTCCAGGCTATCCGAGCAGTACTTC.

The chain joins TRBV30 to TRBJ1-1, with a possible D match to TRBD1 (5 bases). The CDR3 is made up of 14 amino acids. V was cut by 0 bases and J by 1 base, with 9 bases left in between. Germline V lookup: CDR1 GTSNPN, CDR2 SVGIG (reference sequence). CDR3 protein: CAWSVRGRNTEAFF. Here the CDR3 DNA reads TGTGCCTGGAGTGTAAGGGGCAGGAACACTGAAGCTTTCTTT.

This clone is a singleton in its sample. The chain has TRBV13 and TRBJ2-7; TRBD2 agrees at 8 bases. The length of the CDR3 is 14 residues. The V gene's germline CDR1 is PRHDT and CDR2 FYEKMQ (reference sequence). V trimming: 3 bases; J trimming: 2 bases; junction bases outside the gene matches: 3. This CDR3 reads CASSFAGGTYEQYF. The CDR3 region has the DNA TGTGCCAGCAGCTTCGCGGGGGGTACCTACGAGCAGTACTTC.

This clone turned up a few times. This chain joins TRBV5-4 and TRBJ1-2, with D uncertain. CDR3 length: 14 residues. Trimming pared 3 bases from V and 7 bases from J, leaving 16 bases between. Germline V gene lookup returns CDR1 SGHNT and CDR2 YYREEE (reference sequence). The DNA for the CDR3 is TGTGCCAGCAGCTCCCTAGGAGGGTTTGGTGGCTACACCTTC. Translated: CASSSLGGFGGYTF.

This clone came up once. The CDR3 DNA sequence: TGCGCCAGCAGCTTAGGGACAGGCAACATGAACACTGAAGCTTTCTTT. Its protein product is CASSLGTGNMNTEAFF. The rearrangement links TRBV5-1 to TRBJ1-1; 8 nucleotides match TRBD1. The CDR3 totals 16 residues. The ends lost 2 bases at V and 0 bases at J; junction bases unmatched: 6. CDR1 is SGHRS and CDR2 is YFSETQ in the germline V gene.

The genes are TRBV5-4 and TRBJ2-5; possibly TRBD1 for D (8 bases). The CDR3 runs 15 residues. Germline loops: CDR1 SGHNT, CDR2 YYREEE (reference sequence). V lost 2 bases and J 5 bases, leaving 16 bases between the germline ends. The CDR3 DNA sequence: TGTGCCAGCAGCTTCACCACAGGGGGGGAGGAGACCCAGTACTTC. This sequence encodes CASSFTTGGEETQYF.

V is TRBV27 and J is TRBJ1-3; 7 positions match TRBD1. The CDR3 has 14 amino acids. Germline trimming cut 6 bases from V and 3 bases from J; bases unmatched to any gene: 5. Germline V gives CDR1 MNHEY, CDR2 SMNVEV (reference sequence). The CDR3 DNA follows: TGTGCCAGCAGGAAGGGGGCGGTTGGAAACACCATATATTTT. Translation: CASRKGAVGNTIYF.

This clone was counted only a few times. J is TRBJ2-7 and V is TRBV12-3 or TRBV12-4; TRBD1 matches at 7 bases. This CDR3 has 13 amino acids. J gave up 2 bases and V 5 bases, and 3 bases lay outside the gene matches. The CDR3: CASSGTVTYEQYF. In nucleotides, the CDR3 is TGTGCCAGCAGTGGGACAGTTACCTACGAGCAGTACTTC.

The gene calls are TRBV11-2 and TRBJ1-5, with D unresolved. This CDR3 has 15 residues. The ends were cut back, 5 bases at V and 4 bases at J, with 15 bases in the middle. Germline V gene sequence: CDR1 SGHAT, CDR2 FQNNGV. The CDR3 is CASSQGLQANQPQHF. The CDR3 DNA sequence: TGTGCCAGCAGCCAAGGACTGCAGGCTAATCAGCCCCAGCATTTT.

The chain carries TRBV9 and TRBJ1-3; weak D call: TRBD1 (5 bases). The V end lost 0 bases, the J end lost 4 bases, and 14 bases lay between the germline ends. Germline values: CDR1 SGDLS, CDR2 YYNGEE. The CDR3 totals 16 residues. The DNA for the CDR3 is TGTGCCAGCAGCGTAGGATTTGGACAAGCGGGAAACACCATATATTTT. Its translation: CASSVGFGQAGNTIYF.

The V gene is TRBV11-1, the J gene TRBJ2-2; D is unclear. Germline CDR1 SGHAT, CDR2 FQDESV (reference sequence). The CDR3 has 15 residues. V was clipped by 4 bases and J by 0 bases, with 9 bases between them. CDR3 residues: CASSSQAPNTGELFF. CDR3 bases: TGTGCCAGCAGCTCCCAGGCTCCGAACACCGGGGAGCTGTTTTTT.

The genes are TRBV6-5 and TRBJ1-1; TRBD1 might be the D (6 bases). This CDR3 contains 15 residues. CDR1 and CDR2 from the germline V gene are MNHEY and SVGAGI. V was trimmed by 4 bases and J by 10 bases, leaving 22 bases between them. CDR3 DNA sequence: TGTGCCAGCAGTTCCTTCAGGGGCCGCGACGTTGGAGCTTTCTTT. Its protein is CASSSFRGRDVGAFF.

The chain combines TRBV3-1 (or the pseudogene TRBV3-2) with TRBJ2-2, with 10 bases that match TRBD2. Germline-derived CDR1 and CDR2 are LGHDT and YNNKEL (reference sequence). The CDR3 length is 14 residues. Trimming cost V 4 bases and J 5 bases; bases outside gene matches: 1. Here the CDR3 DNA reads TGTGCCAGCAGCCTTAGCGGGGGGACCGGGGAGCTGTTTTTT. Translating gives CASSLSGGTGELFF.

The V and J genes are TRBV18 and TRBJ1-1; 8 bases are a match to TRBD1. Germline V gene data show CDR1 as KGHSH and CDR2 as LQKENI. CDR3 length: 17 amino acids. The V segment lost 3 bases and the J segment 4 bases; nucleotides outside the gene matches: 13. Here the CDR3 DNA reads TGTGCCAGCTCACCTTTTGCCACGGGACAGGAGAGCACTGAAGCTTTCTTT. Residues: CASSPFATGQESTEAFF.

V is TRBV14 and J is TRBJ2-7; 13 bases are a match to TRBD2. This CDR3 spans 15 amino acids. The V segment lost 4 bases and the J segment 6 bases; nucleotides outside the gene matches: 6. Germline V gives CDR1 SGHDN, CDR2 FVKESK. The DNA of the CDR3 is TGTGCCAGCAGCCTCGCAAGACTAGCGGGAGGCGAGCAGTACTTC. Its translation is CASSLARLAGGEQYF.

The rearrangement joins TRBV4-1 to TRBJ1-4, with D perhaps matching TRBD1 (5 bases). The germline CDR1 and CDR2 sequences are MGHRA and YSYEKL. There are 17 residues in the CDR3. V dropped 5 bases and J dropped 3 bases, with 19 bases sitting between them. CDR3 loop: CASSTLGKGLANEKLFF. The DNA of the CDR3 is TGCGCCAGCAGCACCCTTGGGAAGGGGCTGGCTAATGAAAAACTGTTTTTT.

The chain has TRBV12-3 or TRBV12-4 and TRBJ2-7; 7 bases line up with TRBD1. This CDR3 has 13 amino acids. Trimming removed 6 bases from V and 0 bases from J; junction bases left unmatched: 2. CDR3 loop: CASRDRSSYEQYF. CDR3 nucleotide sequence: TGTGCCAGCAGGGACAGGAGCTCCTACGAGCAGTACTTC.

CDR3: CASSLGLPADEQYF. DNA of the CDR3: TGTGCCAGCAGCTTGGGTTTGCCGGCGGACGAGCAGTACTTC. The chain links TRBV5-6 to TRBJ2-7; no reliable D call. Deletions cut 0 bases from V and 5 bases from J, with 12 bases between. Germline lookup yields CDR1 SGHDT and CDR2 YYEEEE. The CDR3 covers 14 residues. The whole variable domain, remainder taken from reference TRBV5-6 and TRBJ2-7, is DAGVTQSPTHLIKTRGQQVTLRCSPKSGHDTVSWYQQALGQGPQFIFQYYEEEERQRGNFPDRFSGHQFPNYSSELNVNALLLGDSALYLCASSLGLPADEQYFGPGTRLTVT.

This chain uses TRBV27 with TRBJ1-2, with a weak D call TRBD1 (5 bases). Trimming removed 0 bases from V and 1 base from J, with 9 bases in between. The germline V gene has CDR1 MNHEY and CDR2 SMNVEV (reference sequence). The CDR3 covers 15 residues. The CDR3 DNA reads TGTGCCAGCAGTTTATCGGGGCGGATTAACTATGGCTACACCTTC. Its protein is CASSLSGRINYGYTF.

The chain joins TRBV5-1 to TRBJ2-7, with D perhaps TRBD2 (5 bases). The CDR3 sequence is 14 residues long. Germline CDR1 reads SGHRS; CDR2 reads YFSETQ. V gave up 0 bases and J gave up 3 bases, with 10 bases separating them. CDR3 nucleotide sequence: TGCGCCAGCAGCTTGGCCGGGGAAAGCTACGAGCAGTACTTC. This translates into CASSLAGESYEQYF.